The clone carrying this T cell receptor beta chain was counted a single time. The sample belongs to a study of blood T cell repertoires in COVID-19. The protocol was immunoSEQ multiplex PCR, while the TCRdb copy is restricted to in-frame clones and leaves out a portion. This table has more than 75,000 clones, around 83% appearing once. V was pared by 0 bases and J by 4 bases, with 9 bases between. The germline CDR1 and CDR2 sequences are LGHDT and YNNKEL (reference sequence). The CDR3 has 15 amino acids. This TCR was sampled from a man between 60 and 70 years old with acute or convalescent COVID-19. The V and J genes are TRBV3-1 (or the pseudogene TRBV3-2) and TRBJ2-2; tentative D call: TRBD2 (5 bases). Material for sequencing was peripheral blood. The CDR3, as DNA: TGTGCCAGCAGCCAAGAAGCGGCTTTCACCGGGGAGCTGTTTTTT. Protein product: CASSQEAAFTGELFF.